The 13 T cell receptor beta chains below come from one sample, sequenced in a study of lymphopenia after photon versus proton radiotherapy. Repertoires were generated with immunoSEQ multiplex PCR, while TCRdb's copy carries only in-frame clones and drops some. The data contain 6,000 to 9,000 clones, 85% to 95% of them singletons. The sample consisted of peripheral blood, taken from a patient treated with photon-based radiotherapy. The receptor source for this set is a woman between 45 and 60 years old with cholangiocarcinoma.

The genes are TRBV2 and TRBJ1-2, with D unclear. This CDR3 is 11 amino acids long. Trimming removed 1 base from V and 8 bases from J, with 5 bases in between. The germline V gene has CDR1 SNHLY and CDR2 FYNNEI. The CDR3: CASSEGDGYTF. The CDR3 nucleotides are TGTGCCAGCAGTGAAGGAGACGGCTACACCTTC.

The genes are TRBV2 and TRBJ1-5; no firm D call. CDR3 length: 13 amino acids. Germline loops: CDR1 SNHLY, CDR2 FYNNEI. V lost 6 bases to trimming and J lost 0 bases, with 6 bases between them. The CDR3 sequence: CASRENSNQPQHF. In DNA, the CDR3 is TGTGCCAGCAGGGAAAATAGCAATCAGCCCCAGCATTTT. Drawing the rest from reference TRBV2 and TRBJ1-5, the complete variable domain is EPEVTQTPSHQVTQMGQEVILRCVPISNHLYFYWYRQILGQKVEFLVSFYNNEISEKSEIFDDQFSVERPDGSNFTLKIRSTKLEDSAMYFCASRENSNQPQHFGDGTRLSIL.

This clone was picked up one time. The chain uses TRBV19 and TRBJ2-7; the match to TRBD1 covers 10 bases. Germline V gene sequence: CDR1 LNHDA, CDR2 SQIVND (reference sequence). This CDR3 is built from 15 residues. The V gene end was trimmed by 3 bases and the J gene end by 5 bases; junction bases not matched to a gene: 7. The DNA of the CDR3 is TGTGCCAGTAGTATCTGGGACAGGGGTGAGAACGAGCAGTACTTC. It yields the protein CASSIWDRGENEQYF. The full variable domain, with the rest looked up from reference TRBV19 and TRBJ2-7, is DGGITQSPKYLFRKEGQNVTLSCEQNLNHDAMYWYRQDPGQGLRLIYYSQIVNDFQKGDIAEGYSVSREKKESFPLTVTSAQKNPTAFYLCASSIWDRGENEQYFGPGTRLTVT.

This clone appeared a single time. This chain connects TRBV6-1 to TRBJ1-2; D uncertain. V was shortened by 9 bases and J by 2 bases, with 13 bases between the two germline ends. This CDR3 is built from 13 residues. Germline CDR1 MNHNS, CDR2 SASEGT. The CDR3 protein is CASTGYRNYGYTF. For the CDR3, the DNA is TGTGCCAGTACTGGGTATCGGAACTATGGCTACACCTTC.

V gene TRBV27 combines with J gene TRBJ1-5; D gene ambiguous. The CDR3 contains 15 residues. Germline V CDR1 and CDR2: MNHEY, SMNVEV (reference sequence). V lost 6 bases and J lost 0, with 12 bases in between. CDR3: CASRPGRISNQPQHF. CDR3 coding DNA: TGTGCCAGCAGACCCGGGAGAATTAGCAATCAGCCCCAGCATTTT.

The CDR3 here is CASSPVLGPYGYTF. CDR3 in DNA: TGTGCCAGCAGCCCAGTCTTAGGCCCTTATGGCTACACCTTC. The chain is built from TRBV9 and TRBJ1-2; D call uncertain. Germline CDR1 and CDR2: SGDLS and YYNGEE. CDR3 length equals 14 residues. V shed 4 bases and J shed 5 bases, with 15 bases lying between them.

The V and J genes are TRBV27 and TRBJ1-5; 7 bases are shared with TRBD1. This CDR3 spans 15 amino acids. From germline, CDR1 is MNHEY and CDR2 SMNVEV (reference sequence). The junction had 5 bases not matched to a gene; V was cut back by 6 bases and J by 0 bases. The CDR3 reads CASRAGTVSNQPQHF. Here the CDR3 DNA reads TGTGCCAGCAGGGCAGGGACAGTTAGCAATCAGCCCCAGCATTTT.

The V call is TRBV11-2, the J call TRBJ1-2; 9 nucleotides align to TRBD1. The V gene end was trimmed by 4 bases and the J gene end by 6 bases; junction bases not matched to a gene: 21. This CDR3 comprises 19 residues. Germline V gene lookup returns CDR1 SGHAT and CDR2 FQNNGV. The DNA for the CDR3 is TGTGCCAGCAGCTATGGGGCGTGGGGAAGACAGGGGGGTAAGGATGGCTACACCTTC. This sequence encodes CASSYGAWGRQGGKDGYTF.

The CDR3 nucleotides read TGTGCCAGCAGTGTCGGGGGGGCGGTGAAGACCCAGTACTTC. It translates to CASSVGGAVKTQYF. The rearrangement joins TRBV27 to TRBJ2-5; 8 nucleotides align to TRBD2. With V trimmed by 5 bases and J by 6 bases, 8 bases remained unmatched. CDR1 and CDR2 (germline): MNHEY, SMNVEV (reference sequence). This CDR3 contains 14 residues.

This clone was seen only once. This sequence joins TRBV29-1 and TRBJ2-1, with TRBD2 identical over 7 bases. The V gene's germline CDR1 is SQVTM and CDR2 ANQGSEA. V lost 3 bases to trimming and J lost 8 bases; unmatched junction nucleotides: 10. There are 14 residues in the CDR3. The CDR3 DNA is TGCAGCGTTGACACACCTGGGGGGGGACATGAGCAGTTCTTC. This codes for CSVDTPGGGHEQFF.

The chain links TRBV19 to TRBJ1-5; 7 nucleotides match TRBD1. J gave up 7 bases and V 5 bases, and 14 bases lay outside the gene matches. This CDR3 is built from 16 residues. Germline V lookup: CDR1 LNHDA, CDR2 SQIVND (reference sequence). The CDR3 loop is CASSLQRQGALQPQHF. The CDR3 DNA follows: TGTGCCAGTAGTCTACAAAGACAGGGAGCTTTGCAGCCCCAGCATTTT.

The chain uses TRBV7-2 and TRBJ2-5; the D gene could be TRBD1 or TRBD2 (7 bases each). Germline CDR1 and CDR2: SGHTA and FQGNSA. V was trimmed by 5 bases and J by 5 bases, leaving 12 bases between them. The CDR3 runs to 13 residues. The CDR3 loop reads CASSQGGTETQYF. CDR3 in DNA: TGTGCCAGCAGCCAGGGGGGGACGGAGACCCAGTACTTC.

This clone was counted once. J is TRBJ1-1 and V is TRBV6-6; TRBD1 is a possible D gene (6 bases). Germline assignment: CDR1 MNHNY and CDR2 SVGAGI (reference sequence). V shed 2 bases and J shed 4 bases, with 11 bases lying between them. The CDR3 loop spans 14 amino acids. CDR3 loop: CASSYGRGGTEAFF. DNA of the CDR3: TGTGCCAGCAGTTACGGCAGGGGAGGCACTGAAGCTTTCTTT.